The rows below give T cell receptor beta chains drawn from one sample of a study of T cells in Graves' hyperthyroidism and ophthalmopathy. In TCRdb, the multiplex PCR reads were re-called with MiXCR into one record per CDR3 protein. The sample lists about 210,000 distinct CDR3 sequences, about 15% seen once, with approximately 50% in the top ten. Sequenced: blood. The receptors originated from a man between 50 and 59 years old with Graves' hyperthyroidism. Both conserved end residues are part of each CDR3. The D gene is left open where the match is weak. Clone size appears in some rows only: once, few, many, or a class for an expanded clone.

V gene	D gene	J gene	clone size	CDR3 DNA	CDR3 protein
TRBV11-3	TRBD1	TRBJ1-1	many	TGTGCCAGCAGCATAACAGGGGGGTTCACTGAAGCTTTCTTT	CASSITGGFTEAFF
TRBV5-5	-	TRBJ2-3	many	TGTGCCAGCAGCTTGGACAGGGCAGGAGATACGCAGTATTTT	CASSLDRAGDTQYF
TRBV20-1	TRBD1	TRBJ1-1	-	TGCAGTGTGACACGACAGGGGGCTGAAGCTTTCTTT	CSVTRQGAEAFF
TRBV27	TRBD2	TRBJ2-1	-	TGTGCCAGCAGTTTAGTGGCGGGAGACTTCTACAATGAGCAGTTCTTC	CASSLVAGDFYNEQFF
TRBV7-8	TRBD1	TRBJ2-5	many	TGTGCCAGCAGCTTAGACAGGGGTGAGACCCAGTACTTC	CASSLDRGETQYF
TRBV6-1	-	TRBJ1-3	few	TGTGCCAGCAGTGTCCCGGCGTTCCCCATATATTTT	CASSVPAFPIYF
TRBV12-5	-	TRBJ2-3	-	TGTGCTAGTGGTTTTGGACTACAGGGGGGGTGGACAGATACGCAGTATTTT	CASGFGLQGGWTDTQYF
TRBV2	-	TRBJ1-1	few	TGTGCCAGCAGAGACTCAGGGGTGGGCACTGAAGCTTTCTTT	CASRDSGVGTEAFF
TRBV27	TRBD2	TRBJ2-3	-	TGTGCCAGCAGGGGGACTAAGAGCACAGATACGCAGTATTTT	CASRGTKSTDTQYF
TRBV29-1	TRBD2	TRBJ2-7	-	TGCAGCGGGGGACTAGCGGGAGCGGACGAGCAGTACTTC	CSGGLAGADEQYF
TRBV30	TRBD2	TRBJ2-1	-	TGTGCCTGGAGTCGTACTAGCGGGAGGCCCCGCGAGCAGTTCTTC	CAWSRTSGRPREQFF
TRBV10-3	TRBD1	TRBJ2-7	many	TGTGCCATCAGTTCGGACAGGGGTATCGAGCAGTACTTC	CAISSDRGIEQYF
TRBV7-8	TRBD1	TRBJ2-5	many	TGTGCCAGCAGCTTAGCACGGGGACAGTTGACCCAGTACTTC	CASSLARGQLTQYF
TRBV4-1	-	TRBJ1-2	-	TGCGCCAGCAGCCAACGTCTCTCGGGGGGCGACTATGGCTACACCTTC	CASSQRLSGGDYGYTF
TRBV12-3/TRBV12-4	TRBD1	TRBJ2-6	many	TGTGCCAGCACCGGACAGGGGGCGCATGGGGCCAACGTCCTGACTTTC	CASTGQGAHGANVLTF
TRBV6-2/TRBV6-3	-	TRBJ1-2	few	TGTGCCAGCAAAACAGGGCCCATCTACACCTTC	CASKTGPIYTF
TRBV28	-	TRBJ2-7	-	TGTGCCAGCAGTGAGGGGCCGACGGGCAGGTCGTGGGGCTTC	CASSEGPTGRSWGF
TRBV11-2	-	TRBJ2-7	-	TGTGCCAGCAGCTTAGATAGGAGTGTCGAGCAGTACTTC	CASSLDRSVEQYF
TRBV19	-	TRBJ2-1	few	TGTGCCAGTAGTTCCACCGGGACTTCCAATGAGCAGTTCTTC	CASSSTGTSNEQFF
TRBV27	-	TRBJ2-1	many	TGTGCCAGCAGTCCCCGGGCGACTGAGCAGTTCTTC	CASSPRATEQFF
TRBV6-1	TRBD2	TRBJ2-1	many	TGTGCCAGCAGTAGCGGGAGGGCATCCTACAATGAGCAGTTCTTC	CASSSGRASYNEQFF
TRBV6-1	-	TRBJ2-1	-	TGTGCCAGCACAACGACCCGCTCCTACAATGAGCAGTTCTTC	CASTTTRSYNEQFF
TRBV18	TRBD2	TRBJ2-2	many	TGTGCCAGCTCACCATGGACTAGCGCGAACACCGGGGAGCTGTTTTTT	CASSPWTSANTGELFF
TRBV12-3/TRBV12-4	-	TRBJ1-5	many	TGTGCCAGCAGTTTAGAAAGCAATCAGCCCCAGCATTTT	CASSLESNQPQHF
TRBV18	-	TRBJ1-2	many	TGTGCCAGCTCACCACCGGTCAGTGGCTATGGCTACACCTTC	CASSPPVSGYGYTF
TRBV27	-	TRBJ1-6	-	TGTGCCAGCAGTTTCCAGGAAGGGTCACCCCTCCACTTT	CASSFQEGSPLHF
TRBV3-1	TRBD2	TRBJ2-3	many	TGTGCCAGCAGCCAAGGTCTAGCGGGGAGCACAGATACGCAGTATTTT	CASSQGLAGSTDTQYF
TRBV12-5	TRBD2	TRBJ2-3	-	TGTGCTAGTGGTTTGAGCCTAGCGGGAGGGCCCGTCTTCACAGATACGCAGTATTTT	CASGLSLAGGPVFTDTQYF
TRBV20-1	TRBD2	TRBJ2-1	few	TGCAGTGCTAGGAGCCTAGCGGGAGGGTACGTTGAGCAGTTCTTC	CSARSLAGGYVEQFF
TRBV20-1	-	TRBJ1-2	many	TGCAGTGCGGCGGGCGGGGATAAAGGCTACACCTTC	CSAAGGDKGYTF
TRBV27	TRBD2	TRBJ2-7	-	TGTGCCAGCAGTTTAATCACTAGCGGGAGAAGCGAGCAGTACTTC	CASSLITSGRSEQYF
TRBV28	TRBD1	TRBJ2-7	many	TGTGCCAGCATAGGCGACAGGGGCCCCTACGAGCAGTACTTC	CASIGDRGPYEQYF
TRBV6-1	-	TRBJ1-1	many	TGTGCCAGCTTGCGCCAGTTGAACACTGAAGCTTTCTTT	CASLRQLNTEAFF
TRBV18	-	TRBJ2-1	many	TGTGCCAGCTCACCAATGAGGGACAATGAGCAGTTCTTC	CASSPMRDNEQFF
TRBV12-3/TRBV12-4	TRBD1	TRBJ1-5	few	TGTGCCAGCAGTTTAGGGGCAGGGGGAGGGTGGCCCCAGCATTTT	CASSLGAGGGWPQHF
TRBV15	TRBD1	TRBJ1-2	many	TGTGCCACCAGCAGAGATTATGGACAGGGGGCAGGTGGCTACACCTTC	CATSRDYGQGAGGYTF
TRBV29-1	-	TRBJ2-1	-	TGCAGCGTTGACCCGGACGGGGACAATGAGCAGTTCTTC	CSVDPDGDNEQFF
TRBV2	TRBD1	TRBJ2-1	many	TGTGCCAGCAGTCTTGGGACAGGGGGGAATGAGCAGTTCTTC	CASSLGTGGNEQFF
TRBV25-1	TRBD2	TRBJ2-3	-	TGTGCCAGCAGTGAGCGGGAGGGCCCGGGCCCCACACTAGATACGCAGTATTTT	CASSEREGPGPTLDTQYF
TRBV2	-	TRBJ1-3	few	TGTGCCAGCAGTGAATTACTGGGAGGGGCCTCTGGAAACACCATATATTTT	CASSELLGGASGNTIYF
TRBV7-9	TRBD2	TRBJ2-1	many	TGTGCCAGCAGCGGCTCTAGCGGGGAAAAGGACTTTTACAATGAGCAGTTCTTC	CASSGSSGEKDFYNEQFF
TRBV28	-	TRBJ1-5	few	TGTGCCAGCAGTTTGCAGTGGACGAGCAATCAGCCCCAGCATTTT	CASSLQWTSNQPQHF
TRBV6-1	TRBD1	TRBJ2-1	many	TGTGCCAGCAGGCCCCAGGGGGCGCAATACAATGAGCAGTTCTTC	CASRPQGAQYNEQFF
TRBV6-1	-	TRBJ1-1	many	TGTGCCAGCAGTGAGGGTTCGTGGGGTATCGGCACTGAAGCTTTCTTT	CASSEGSWGIGTEAFF
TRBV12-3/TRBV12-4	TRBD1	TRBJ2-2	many	TGTGCCAGCAGGGCAAGGGACAGGCTAGAAGTCACCGGGGAGCTGTTTTTT	CASRARDRLEVTGELFF
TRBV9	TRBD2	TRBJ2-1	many	TGTGCCAGCAGCGTAGGTGCGGGAGCGGGGGCGGTAGAGCAGTTCTTC	CASSVGAGAGAVEQFF
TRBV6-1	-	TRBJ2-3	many	TGTGCCAGCAGTTCTTCCGGGAGATTAGGAGATACGCAGTATTTT	CASSSSGRLGDTQYF
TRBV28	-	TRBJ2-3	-	TGTGCCAGCAGGCCGGGTGGGGCGTTTAATCTAGGTACGCAGTATTTT	CASRPGGAFNLGTQYF
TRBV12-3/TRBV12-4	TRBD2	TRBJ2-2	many	TGTGCCAGCAGTTTGGACGCGGGAGGACCCGGGGAGCTGTTTTTT	CASSLDAGGPGELFF
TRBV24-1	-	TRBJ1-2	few	TGTGCCACCAGTGATGTCGGGAGATCGGGTGGCTACACCTTC	CATSDVGRSGGYTF
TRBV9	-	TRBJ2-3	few	TGTGCCAGCGGGTTCTCGGCAGAGTCCACAGATACGCAGTATTTT	CASGFSAESTDTQYF
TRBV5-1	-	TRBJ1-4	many	TGCGCCAGCAGCATCGGACGAAGCCGAGAAAAACTGTTTTTT	CASSIGRSREKLFF